The 10 T cell receptor beta chains below come from one sample, sequenced in a study of cytomegalovirus exposure and HLA in healthy donors. Vbeta (60) and Jbeta (13) primers were used in the PCR. Libraries were prepared by immunoSEQ multiplex PCR; TCRdb keeps only in-frame clonotypes and omits some of them. Its table records approximately 75,000 clones. Material: PBMCs. The source is a man aged 35 to 55 in good health and CMV-seronegative.

This chain joins TRBV28 and TRBJ1-4; 9 bases match TRBD1. Germline CDR1 and CDR2: MDHEN and SYDVKM. V lost 1 base and J lost 3; bases outside the gene matches: 9. CDR3 length: 18 residues. CDR3 in DNA: TGTGCCAGCAGTTTATTGTCGGGACAGGGACTATCTAATGAAAAACTGTTTTTT. This encodes CASSLLSGQGLSNEKLFF.

This sequence joins TRBV30 and TRBJ2-5; a possible D gene is TRBD2 (7 bases). V dropped 0 bases and J dropped 6 bases, with 14 bases sitting between them. The CDR3 length is 14 residues. Germline V gene data show CDR1 as GTSNPN and CDR2 as SVGIG (reference sequence). CDR3 loop: CAWSVGRGGKTQYF. The CDR3 DNA reads as TGTGCCTGGAGTGTGGGCAGGGGAGGGAAGACCCAGTACTTC.

J is TRBJ2-3 and V is TRBV14; D may be TRBD2 (6 bases). In germline, CDR1 is SGHDN, CDR2 FVKESK. V was cut by 0 bases and J by 2 bases, with 24 bases left in between. The CDR3 spans 20 residues. DNA of the CDR3: TGTGCCAGCAGCCAAGATTCGTCCCCTGGGACTCTCTACCTCACAGATACGCAGTATTTT. It encodes CASSQDSSPGTLYLTDTQYF.

The rearrangement joins TRBV20-1 to TRBJ1-1, with 7 bases lining up with TRBD1. The CDR3 is 11 amino acids. The V segment lost 3 bases and the J segment 7 bases; nucleotides outside the gene matches: 2. CDR1 and CDR2 (germline): DFQATT, SNEGSKA (reference sequence). CDR3 in DNA: TGCAGTGCTAGGGACAGGATTGAAGCTTTCTTT. This translates into CSARDRIEAFF.

The chain employs TRBV6-1 and TRBJ2-1; D unresolved. The V end was cut by 6 bases, the J end by 8 bases, with 20 bases between. Looked up from germline, CDR1 is MNHNS and CDR2 is SASEGT. The CDR3 contains 15 residues. The CDR3 DNA reads TGTGCCAGCAGCGCGGTAGTCCTTTTGTCCTATGAGCAGTTCTTC. Amino acids: CASSAVVLLSYEQFF.

This rearrangement joins TRBV5-1 to TRBJ2-5; tentatively, D is TRBD1 (6 bases). Per germline, CDR1 SGHRS and CDR2 YFSETQ. This CDR3 is built from 14 residues. V was clipped by 4 bases and J by 4 bases, with 14 bases between them. The CDR3 protein is CASSGGSGGETQYF. CDR3 sequence (DNA): TGCGCCAGCAGCGGGGGCAGCGGAGGAGAGACCCAGTACTTC.

This chain joins TRBV30 and TRBJ2-2; maybe TRBD2 (5 bases). This CDR3 region has 15 residues. Looked up from germline, CDR1 is GTSNPN and CDR2 is SVGIG (reference sequence). The V gene lost 0 bases and the J gene lost 1 base, with 9 bases spanning the gap. CDR3 nucleotides: TGTGCCTGGAGTGTAACGGGGTTGAACACCGGGGAGCTGTTTTTT. Residues: CAWSVTGLNTGELFF.

This chain connects TRBV21-1 to TRBJ2-7; TRBD1, the D gene given by the table, was not confirmed from the DNA. TRBV21-1 is flagged as a pseudogene. This CDR3 has 14 residues. The CDR3 here is CATIQKGFSYEQYF. The CDR3 bases are TGTGCCACCATCCAAAAGGGGTTCTCCTACGAGCAGTACTTC.

The rearrangement uses TRBV7-8 and TRBJ2-7; D is perhaps TRBD1 (6 bases). This CDR3 is built from 13 residues. The germline V gene has CDR1 SGHVS and CDR2 FQNEAQ. The V and J ends lost 4 bases and 3 bases respectively, with 10 bases between them. This chain's CDR3 is CASSSAQGYEQYF. The DNA for the CDR3 is TGTGCCAGCAGCTCAGCACAGGGCTACGAGCAGTACTTC.

V is TRBV5-1 and J is TRBJ1-5, with 7 positions matching TRBD1. Germline V CDR1 and CDR2: SGHRS, YFSETQ. Germline trimming cut 3 bases from V and 5 bases from J; bases unmatched to any gene: 5. The CDR3 spans 14 residues. In DNA, the CDR3 is TGCGCCAGCAGCTGGACAGGTTTGGATCAGCCCCAGCATTTT. Its translation is CASSWTGLDQPQHF.